This paragraph reports one TCR beta chain. Its antigen is not known. This sample was included in a study of T cells in Graves' hyperthyroidism and ophthalmopathy. Amplification yielded TCR beta CDR3 regions, with RNA transcripts as the source. During a first-round RT-PCR of the TCR CDR3, the HTBI primer set was used. TCRdb reprocessed the multiplex PCR reads with MiXCR, giving one entry per CDR3 protein. The sample lists roughly 350,000 distinct CDR3 sequences; about 13% were seen once. Study-level points and caveats: Blood also contained most expanded thyroid clonotypes above 0.001.

What was sequenced was blood. The origin of this receptor is a woman between 40 and 55 years old with Graves' ophthalmopathy.

The CDR3 protein is CASSLVGGGRFTEAFF. The CDR3 nucleotides are TGCGCCAGCAGCTTGGTAGGTGGGGGTAGGTTCACTGAAGCTTTCTTT. V and J are TRBV5-1 and TRBJ1-1; perhaps TRBD1 as D (5 bases). Between the trimmed V and J ends, which lost 0 bases and 4 bases, there was a span of 16 bases. Germline V gene sequence: CDR1 SGHRS, CDR2 YFSETQ. CDR3 length equals 16 residues.